This T cell receptor beta chain was sequenced in a study of blood T cell repertoires in COVID-19. The CDR3 extends over 16 amino acids. V was cut by 0 bases and J by 0 bases, with 10 bases left in between. Germline assignment: CDR1 LNHNV and CDR2 YYDKDF (reference sequence). Data came from immunoSEQ multiplex PCR; TCRdb stores just in-frame clones and leaves some out. The sample holds 150,000 to 200,000 clones; about four fifths are singletons and the top ten take 3% to 3.5%. V usage is TRBV15 and J usage is TRBJ2-3; D is ambiguous. Sequencing input: PBMCs or T cells enriched from blood (not recorded which). The TCR sequence derives from a woman aged 25-40 years who had been exposed to COVID-19. The CDR3 coding sequence is TGTGCCACCAGCAGAGATAGTGTCGCTAGCACAGATACGCAGTATTTT. It is translated as CATSRDSVASTDTQYF. Full variable domain (missing parts from reference TRBV15 and TRBJ2-3): DAMVIQNPRYQVTQFGKPVTLSCSQTLNHNVMYWYQQKSSQAPKLLFHYYDKDFNNEADTPDNFQSRRPNTSFCFLDIRSPGLGDTAMYLCATSRDSVASTDTQYFGPGTRLTVL.